This is a list of T cell receptor beta chains from one sample in a study of blood T cell repertoires in COVID-19. Method: immunoSEQ multiplex PCR; TCRdb's copy keeps in-frame clones and lacks some. The profile shows over 150,000 clones, 70% to 90% of them singletons. The sequencing sample was made of peripheral blood. The receptors come from a man in his 60s with COVID-19, enrolled during active disease. Both conserved end residues are part of each CDR3. A D gene is named only where the DNA matches it firmly. Clone size is stated in some rows and not others, as once, few, many or a class when expanded.

NA	NA	TRBV5-1	TRBJ2-2	CASSFAGADTGELFF	TGCGCCAGCAGCTTTGCGGGGGCCGACACCGGGGAGCTGTTTTTT
NA	TRBD2	TRBV28	TRBJ2-2	CASSRSGVNTGELFF	TGTGCCAGCAGTCGTAGCGGGGTGAACACCGGGGAGCTGTTTTTT
NA	TRBD1	TRBV4-3	TRBJ2-1	CASSQGTGSYNEQFF	TGCGCCAGCAGCCAGGGGACAGGGTCCTACAATGAGCAGTTCTTC
NA	TRBD1	TRBV6-2/TRBV6-3	TRBJ1-5	CASSTDRVRQPQHF	TGTGCCAGCAGCACCGACAGGGTTAGACAGCCCCAGCATTTT
NA	NA	TRBV10-3	TRBJ1-4	CAAQGGEKLFF	TGTGCCGCACAGGGCGGTGAAAAACTGTTTTTT
NA	NA	TRBV7-2	TRBJ1-6	CASSFYSGDNSPLHF	TGTGCCAGCAGCTTTTATTCAGGGGATAATTCACCCCTCCACTTT
NA	NA	TRBV18	TRBJ1-3	CASSQVKSPEDTIYF	TGTGCCAGCTCACAAGTAAAATCGCCCGAGGACACCATATATTTT
NA	NA	TRBV7-8	TRBJ1-4	CASSLVGGQATNEKLFF	TGTGCCAGCAGCTTAGTTGGCGGGCAAGCAACTAATGAAAAACTGTTTTTT
NA	NA	TRBV4-3	TRBJ1-1	CASSPERGHNTEAFF	TGCGCCAGCAGCCCAGAGCGGGGGCATAACACTGAAGCTTTCTTT
NA	NA	TRBV3-1/TRBV3-2	TRBJ2-7	CASSQRRGRYEQYF	TGTGCCAGCAGCCAACGGCGGGGGCGGTACGAGCAGTACTTC
once	TRBD1	TRBV12-3/TRBV12-4	TRBJ1-2	CASSLGDRAGYTF	TGTGCCAGCAGTTTAGGGGACAGGGCGGGCTACACCTTC
once	NA	TRBV5-1	TRBJ2-6	CASSDTGNGANVLTF	TGCGCCAGCAGCGATACAGGGAATGGGGCCAACGTCCTGACTTTC
NA	NA	TRBV6-5	TRBJ2-2	CASSPAGAVTGELFF	TGTGCCAGCAGCCCCGCGGGGGCTGTGACCGGGGAGCTGTTTTTT
once	TRBD1	TRBV6-5	TRBJ1-1	CASSSYRGEAFF	TGTGCCAGCAGCTCCTACAGGGGCGAAGCTTTCTTT
once	NA	TRBV6-2/TRBV6-3	TRBJ1-6	CASSYTGNNSPLHF	TGTGCCAGCAGTTACACGGGGAATAATTCACCCCTCCACTTT
few	TRBD2	TRBV11-3	TRBJ2-3	CASSARLASTDTQYF	TGTGCCAGCAGCGCGCGACTAGCGAGCACAGATACGCAGTATTTT
NA	TRBD1	TRBV28	TRBJ1-2	CASSEGQGARGYTF	TGTGCCAGCAGTGAAGGACAGGGGGCGCGTGGCTACACCTTC
NA	NA	TRBV14	TRBJ1-6	CAVQGSSYNSPLHF	TGTGCCGTTCAGGGGAGCTCCTATAATTCACCCCTCCACTTT
NA	TRBD1	TRBV7-9	TRBJ1-1	CASSLQPGQVTRKNTEAFF	TGTGCCAGCAGCCTGCAACCGGGACAGGTCACAAGAAAGAACACTGAAGCTTTCTTT
once	TRBD1	TRBV5-4	TRBJ1-1	CASSSAGGTNTEAFF	TGTGCCAGCAGCTCAGCAGGGGGCACGAACACTGAAGCTTTCTTT
NA	TRBD1	TRBV30	TRBJ2-3	CAWSPGTGSSTDTQYF	TGTGCCTGGAGTCCTGGGACAGGTTCTAGCACAGATACGCAGTATTTT
NA	NA	TRBV6-5	TRBJ1-6	CASRTRQSYNSPLHF	TGTGCCAGCAGAACAAGACAAAGCTATAATTCACCCCTCCACTTT